A few counts support the clone carrying this TCR beta chain. The use of a sample-barcoded 5' primer and a J-beta primer mix characterized a second PCR of about 6 to 11 cycles. TCRdb recomputed calls from the 5' RACE reads with MiXCR, one row per CDR3 protein. The table lists some 1.5 million distinct CDR3 sequences, under 55% of them singletons. The sample originates from a study of blood T cells in healthy people across ages. Trimming removed 0 bases from V and 0 bases from J, with 6 bases in between. Germline-derived CDR1 and CDR2 are SGDLS and YYNGEE. The CDR3 covers 14 residues. The receptor's source is a woman under 30 in good health. Sequenced: blood. The V call is TRBV9, the J call TRBJ1-1, with D uncertain. CDR3 loop: CASSVASMNTEAFF. The CDR3 nucleotides read TGTGCCAGCAGCGTAGCCTCAATGAACACTGAAGCTTTCTTT.